This T cell receptor (beta chain) was sequenced in a study of T-cell reconstitution after alpha-beta-depleted transplantation in children. Study-wide results and caveats: Hyperexpanded clones declined; after one year, newly produced T cells mostly supplied diversity. Several hundred graft clones that had expanded were reportedly the source of alpha-beta T cells about two months after transplant.

This sample's TCRbeta library carried unique molecular identifier barcodes. TCRdb re-called the PCR reads through MiXCR, storing one row per CDR3 protein. The sample holds hundreds of thousands of distinct CDR3 sequences, less than 20% seen once. This CDR3 is built from 15 residues. The germline V and J ends were trimmed by 2 bases and 2 bases, with 11 bases remaining between them. Looked up from germline, CDR1 is KGHSH and CDR2 is LQKENI. This clonotype showed up just once. Its antigen is currently unknown. This specimen consisted of PBMCs, mostly from graft donor cells, obtained 360 days after TCRalphabeta/CD19-depleted stem cell transplant. The chain joins TRBV18 to TRBJ2-3; no definite D call. The sequence was obtained from a male patient younger than 18 who had a stem cell transplant for acute lymphoblastic leukemia, so the T cells may come from the graft donor. The CDR3, as DNA: TGTGCCAGCTCACCAACGGTGGGTCTCACAGATACGCAGTATTTT. Protein product: CASSPTVGLTDTQYF.